The 9 T cell receptor beta chains below were found in one sample sequenced in a study of beta chain features in type 1 diabetes. Findings and caveats of the study: Shortening of TCRB CDR3s, moderate but significant, appeared in all four CD4+ subsets of Type 1 diabetes patients.

Expressed TCRB transcripts were sequenced, since all the RNA that had been isolated was reverse transcribed. Assay used: immunoSEQ multiplex PCR; TCRdb lists only in-frame clones, some missing. The sample carries around 250,000 clones, roughly 22% recorded once. These receptors are not linked to any known antigen. The sample comprised naive CD4+ T cells from blood. The receptors come from a middle-aged woman with type 1 diabetes.

As concerns this clone: The junction shows a germline mismatch at one end, possibly a read error. The V and J genes are TRBV7-9 and TRBJ2-7; 9 positions match TRBD1. Germline V CDR1 and CDR2: SEHNR, FQNEAQ (reference sequence). The CDR3 extends over 14 amino acids. CDR3 DNA: TGTGCCAGCAGCCGGCGGGACAGGGACCACGAGCAGTATTTC. It encodes CASSRRDRDHEQYF.

This chain uses TRBV4-3 with TRBJ2-3, with D maybe TRBD1 (5 bases). There are 19 residues in the CDR3. Per germline, CDR1 LGHNA and CDR2 YSLEER. V was shortened by 0 bases and J by 8 bases, with 27 bases between the two germline ends. CDR3 nucleotides: TGCGCCAGCAGCCAAGATTTATTGGCCCAGGGCGGCACCAGCGTTACGCAGTATTTT. Translation gives CASSQDLLAQGGTSVTQYF.

V gene TRBV7-9 combines with J gene TRBJ2-5; tentative D call: TRBD2 (6 bases). This CDR3 region has 14 residues. Germline V lookup: CDR1 SEHNR, CDR2 FQNEAQ (reference sequence). The ends were cut back, 5 bases at V and 5 bases at J, with 15 bases in the middle. The CDR3 region is CASSTPGSLETQYF. CDR3 DNA sequence: TGTGCCAGCAGCACACCCGGGAGTCTGGAGACCCAGTACTTC.

The J gene is TRBJ1-1, the V gene TRBV28, with 10 bases aligning to TRBD1. CDR1 is MDHEN, CDR2 SYDVKM, per germline. V shed 3 bases and J 10 bases; nucleotides not matched to a gene: 2. The CDR3 covers 12 residues. CDR3 in amino acids: CASSLDRGRAFF. The DNA of the CDR3 is TGTGCCAGCAGTTTGGACAGGGGGAGAGCTTTCTTT.

Note on this clone: The junction and the germline gene differ at one end; a read error may be behind it. The genes are TRBV18 and TRBJ2-3, with TRBD2 identical over 12 bases. The CDR3 loop spans 13 amino acids. Germline CDR1 KGHSH, CDR2 LQKENI. CDR3 sequence reads: CASSPRLAGEERF. In DNA, the CDR3 is TGTGCCAGCTCACCTCGACTAGCGGGAGAGGAGAGGTTT.

J is TRBJ1-5 and V is TRBV28; D is unclear. The germline gives CDR1 MDHEN, CDR2 SYDVKM. This CDR3 region has 15 residues. V was trimmed by 4 bases and J by 2 bases, leaving 12 bases between them. The CDR3 spells CASSYSRLGNQPQHF. CDR3 sequence (DNA): TGTGCCAGCAGTTACAGCCGCCTGGGCAATCAGCCCCAGCATTTT.

This clone came up a few times. This chain uses TRBV30 with TRBJ2-3, with D possibly matching TRBD2 (6 bases). The CDR3 is 12 residues long. Trimming cost V 5 bases and J 5 bases, with 11 bases left between them. From germline, CDR1 is GTSNPN and CDR2 SVGIG (reference sequence). CDR3 coding DNA: TGTGCCTGGCGGGAGTCCGGAGATACGCAGTATTTT. Translated: CAWRESGDTQYF.

This sequence joins TRBV4-1 and TRBJ1-1; possible D gene TRBD1, 5 bases. V was cut by 2 bases and J by 3 bases, with 10 bases left in between. The germline V gene has CDR1 MGHRA and CDR2 YSYEKL. This CDR3 region has 14 residues. The CDR3 nucleotides are TGCGCCAGCAGCCAACTAGGGGTTCACACTGAAGCTTTCTTT. Translation: CASSQLGVHTEAFF.

The genes are TRBV6-1 and TRBJ2-2, with D maybe TRBD1 (6 bases). Trimming took 8 bases from V and 4 from J, leaving 11 bases between them. Germline loops: CDR1 MNHNS, CDR2 SASEGT. The CDR3 has 13 amino acids. The CDR3 sequence: CASGGHPTGELFF. Written as DNA, the CDR3 is TGTGCCAGCGGGGGACACCCCACCGGGGAGCTGTTTTTT.